The clone carrying this T cell receptor (beta chain) was seen a single time. A quantity of roughly 0.5 to 1 ug RNA underwent reverse transcription using random hexamers. Amplification of TCR beta CDR3 spanned 54 Vbeta and 13 Jbeta via immunoSEQ multiplex PCR. MiXCR, run by TCRdb on the immunoSEQ multiplex PCR reads, gives a single entry per CDR3 protein. Of hundreds of thousands of distinct CDR3 sequences listed, more than 85% are singletons. This CDR3 is 17 amino acids long. CDR1 KGHDR and CDR2 SFDVKD come from the germline V gene. V lost 0 bases, J lost 5 bases, and 4 bases stayed unmatched. The data originate from a study of CD8 T cells in Susac syndrome.

The rearrangement joins TRBV24-1 to TRBJ1-5; 12 bases fit TRBD1. This TCR came from a human donor with multiple sclerosis. The sequencing sample was made of CD8+ T cells from PBMCs. The DNA of the CDR3 is TGTGCCACCAGTGATTTGAGGGGGACAGGGGGCGATCAGCCCCAGCATTTT. Protein product: CATSDLRGTGGDQPQHF.